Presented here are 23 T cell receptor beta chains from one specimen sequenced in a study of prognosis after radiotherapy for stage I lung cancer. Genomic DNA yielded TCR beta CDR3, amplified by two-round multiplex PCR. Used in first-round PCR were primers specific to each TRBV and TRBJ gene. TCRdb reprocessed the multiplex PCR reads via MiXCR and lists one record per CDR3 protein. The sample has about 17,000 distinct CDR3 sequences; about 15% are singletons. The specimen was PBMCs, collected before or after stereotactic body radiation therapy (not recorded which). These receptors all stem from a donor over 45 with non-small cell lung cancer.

CDR3 amino acids: CASSLFRGAPRTQYF. The DNA for the CDR3 is TGTGCCAGCAGCTTGTTCCGGGGAGCCCCCAGGACCCAGTACTTC. The chain combines TRBV5-6 with TRBJ2-5; maybe TRBD2 (5 bases). This CDR3 spans 15 amino acids. V dropped 1 base and J dropped 7 bases, with 17 bases sitting between them. Germline V gene sequence: CDR1 SGHDT, CDR2 YYEEEE. The full variable domain, in which reference TRBV5-6 and TRBJ2-5 provide the parts outside the CDR3, is DAGVTQSPTHLIKTRGQQVTLRCSPKSGHDTVSWYQQALGQGPQFIFQYYEEEERQRGNFPDRFSGHQFPNYSSELNVNALLLGDSALYLCASSLFRGAPRTQYFGPGTRLLVL.

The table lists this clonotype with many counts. The CDR3 protein is CASSLGPSYEQYF. The DNA for the CDR3 is TGTGCCAGCAGCTTAGGCCCTTCCTACGAGCAGTACTTC. The chain links TRBV7-2 to TRBJ2-7; D gene unclear. Germline CDR1 and CDR2: SGHTA and FQGNSA. Trimming stripped 1 base from V and 1 base from J, with 5 bases between. CDR3 length: 13 amino acids.

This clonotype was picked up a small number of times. The CDR3 is CASSGTGESEAFF. DNA for the CDR3: TGTGCCAGCAGTGGTACAGGGGAGTCTGAAGCTTTCTTT. The rearrangement uses TRBV2 and TRBJ1-1, with TRBD1 identical over 7 bases. The CDR3 sequence is 13 residues long. Germline CDR1 and CDR2: SNHLY and FYNNEI. Trimming at V came to 4 bases and at J to 6 bases, leaving 5 bases not matched to a gene.

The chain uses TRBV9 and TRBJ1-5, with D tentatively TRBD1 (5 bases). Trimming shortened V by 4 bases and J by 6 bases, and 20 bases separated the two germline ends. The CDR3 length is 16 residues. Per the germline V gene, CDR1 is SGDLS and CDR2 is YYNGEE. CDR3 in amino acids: CASSLGAWGSGQPQHF. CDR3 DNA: TGTGCCAGCAGCTTAGGGGCATGGGGCTCGGGTCAGCCCCAGCATTTT.

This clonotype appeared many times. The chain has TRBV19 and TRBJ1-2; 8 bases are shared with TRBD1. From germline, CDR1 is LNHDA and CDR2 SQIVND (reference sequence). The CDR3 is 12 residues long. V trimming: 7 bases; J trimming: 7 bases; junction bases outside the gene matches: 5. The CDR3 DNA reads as TGTGCCAGTACCACAGGGGGAATTGGCTACACCTTC. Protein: CASTTGGIGYTF.

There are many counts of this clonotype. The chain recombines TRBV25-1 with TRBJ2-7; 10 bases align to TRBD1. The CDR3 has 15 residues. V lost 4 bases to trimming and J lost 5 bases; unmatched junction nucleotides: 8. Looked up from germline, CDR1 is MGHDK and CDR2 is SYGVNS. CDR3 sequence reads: CASSAPGQGRNEQYF. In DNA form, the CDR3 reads TGTGCCAGCAGTGCACCGGGACAGGGGAGGAACGAGCAGTACTTC.

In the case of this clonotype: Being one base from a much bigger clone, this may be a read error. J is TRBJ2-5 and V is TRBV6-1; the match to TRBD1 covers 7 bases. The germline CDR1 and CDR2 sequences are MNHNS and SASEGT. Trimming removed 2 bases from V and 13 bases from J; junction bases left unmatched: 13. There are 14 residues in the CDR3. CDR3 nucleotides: TGTGCCAGCAGTGAACGCGACAGGGCGGACCAGCGGTACTTC. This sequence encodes CASSERDRADQRYF.

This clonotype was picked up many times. The CDR3 protein is CASSLTNMAGGRYEQYF. DNA for the CDR3: TGTGCCAGCAGCTTAACTAACATGGCGGGAGGCCGCTACGAGCAGTACTTC. V gene TRBV7-9 combines with J gene TRBJ2-7; 8 nucleotides agree with TRBD2. CDR1 and CDR2 (germline): SEHNR, FQNEAQ (reference sequence). CDR3 size: 17 residues. J was trimmed by 3 bases and V by 2 bases; bases with no gene match: 12.

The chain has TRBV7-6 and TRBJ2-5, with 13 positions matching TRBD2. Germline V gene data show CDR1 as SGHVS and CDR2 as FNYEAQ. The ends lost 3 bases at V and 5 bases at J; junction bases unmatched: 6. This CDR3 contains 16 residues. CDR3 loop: CASSFQTSGGWETQYF. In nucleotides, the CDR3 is TGTGCCAGCAGCTTTCAGACTAGCGGGGGGTGGGAGACCCAGTACTTC.

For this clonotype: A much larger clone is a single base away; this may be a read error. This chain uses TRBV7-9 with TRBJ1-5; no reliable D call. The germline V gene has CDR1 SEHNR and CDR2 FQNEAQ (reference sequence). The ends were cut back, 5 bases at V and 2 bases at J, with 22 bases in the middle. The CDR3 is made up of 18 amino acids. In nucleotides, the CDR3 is TGTGCCAGCAGCAGCTTATTAGGGAGTTCCGGTTGCAATCAGCCCCAGCATTTT. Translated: CASSSLLGSSGCNQPQHF.

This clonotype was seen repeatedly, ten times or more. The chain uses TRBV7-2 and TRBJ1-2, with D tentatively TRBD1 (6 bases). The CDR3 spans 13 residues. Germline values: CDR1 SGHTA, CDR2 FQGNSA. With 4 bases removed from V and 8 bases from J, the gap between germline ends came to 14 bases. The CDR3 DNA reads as TGTGCCAGCAGCTCAGCAGGGGCGCAAGGCTACACCTTC. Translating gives CASSSAGAQGYTF.

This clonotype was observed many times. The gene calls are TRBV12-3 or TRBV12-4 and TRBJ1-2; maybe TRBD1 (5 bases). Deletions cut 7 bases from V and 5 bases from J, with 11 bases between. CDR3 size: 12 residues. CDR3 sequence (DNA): TGTGCCAGCACCTGGGACTTATATGGCTACACCTTC. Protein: CASTWDLYGYTF.

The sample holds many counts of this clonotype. The CDR3 protein is CASSTTGIAGNTIYF. In DNA form, the CDR3 reads TGTGCCAGTAGTACTACAGGAATTGCGGGAAACACCATATATTTT. The gene calls are TRBV19 and TRBJ1-3, with D possibly TRBD1 on 5 matching bases. The CDR3 has 15 amino acids. Germline V gives CDR1 LNHDA, CDR2 SQIVND (reference sequence). The ends were cut back, 4 bases at V and 4 bases at J, with 14 bases in the middle.

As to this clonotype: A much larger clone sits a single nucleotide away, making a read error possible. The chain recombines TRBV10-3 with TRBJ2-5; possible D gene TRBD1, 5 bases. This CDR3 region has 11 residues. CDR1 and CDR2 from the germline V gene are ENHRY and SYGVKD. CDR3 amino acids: CTISAGETQYF. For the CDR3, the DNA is TGTACCATCAGTGCAGGGGAGACCCAGTACTTC.

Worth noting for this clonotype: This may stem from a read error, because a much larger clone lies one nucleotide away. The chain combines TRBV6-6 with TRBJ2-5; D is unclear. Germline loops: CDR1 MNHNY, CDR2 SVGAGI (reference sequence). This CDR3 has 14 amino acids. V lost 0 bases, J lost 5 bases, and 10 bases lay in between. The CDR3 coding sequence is TGTGCCAGCAGTTACTCGATTGGGTCGGAGACCCAGTACTTC. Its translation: CASSYSIGSETQYF.

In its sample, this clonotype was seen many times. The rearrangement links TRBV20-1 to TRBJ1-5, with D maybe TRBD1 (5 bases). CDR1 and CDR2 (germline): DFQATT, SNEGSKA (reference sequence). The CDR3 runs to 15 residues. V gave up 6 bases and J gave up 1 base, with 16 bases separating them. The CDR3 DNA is TGCAGTGCCCCAACCCGGCAGGGAAGCAATCAGCCCCAGCATTTT. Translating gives CSAPTRQGSNQPQHF.

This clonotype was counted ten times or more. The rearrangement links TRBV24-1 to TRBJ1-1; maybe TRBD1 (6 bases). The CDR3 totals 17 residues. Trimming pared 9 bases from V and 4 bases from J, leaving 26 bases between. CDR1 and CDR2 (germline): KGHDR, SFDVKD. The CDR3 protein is CATATTTGSGGPTEAFF. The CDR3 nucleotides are TGTGCCACCGCGACCACGACCGGGTCGGGGGGGCCCACTGAAGCTTTCTTT.

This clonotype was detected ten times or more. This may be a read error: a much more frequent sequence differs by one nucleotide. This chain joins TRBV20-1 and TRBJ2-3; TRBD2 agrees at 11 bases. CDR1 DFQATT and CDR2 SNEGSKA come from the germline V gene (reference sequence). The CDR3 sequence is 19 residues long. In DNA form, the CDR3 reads TGCAGTGCTAGAGAACGTCTAGCGGGAGGTTTTGCCAGCACAGATACGCAGTGTTTT. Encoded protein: CSARERLAGGFASTDTQCF.

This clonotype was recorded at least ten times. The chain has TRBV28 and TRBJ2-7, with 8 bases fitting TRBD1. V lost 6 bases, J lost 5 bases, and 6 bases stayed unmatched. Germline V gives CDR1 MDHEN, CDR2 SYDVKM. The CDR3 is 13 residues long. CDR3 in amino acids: CASRTDRVHEQYF. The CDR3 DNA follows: TGTGCCAGCAGAACGGACAGGGTCCACGAGCAGTACTTC.

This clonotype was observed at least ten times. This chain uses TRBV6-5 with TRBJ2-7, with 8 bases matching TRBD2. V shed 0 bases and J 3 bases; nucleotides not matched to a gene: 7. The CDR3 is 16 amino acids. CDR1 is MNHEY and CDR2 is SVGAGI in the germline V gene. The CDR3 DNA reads TGTGCCAGCAGTTACTCACATCCGGCGGGGGGCTACGAGCAGTACTTC. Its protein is CASSYSHPAGGYEQYF.

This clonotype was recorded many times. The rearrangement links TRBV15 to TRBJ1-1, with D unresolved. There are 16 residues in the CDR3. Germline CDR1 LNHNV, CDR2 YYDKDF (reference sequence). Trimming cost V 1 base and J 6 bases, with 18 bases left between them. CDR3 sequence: CATSRVFRDTRPEAFF. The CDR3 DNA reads TGTGCCACCAGCAGAGTATTCAGAGACACTCGGCCTGAAGCTTTCTTT.

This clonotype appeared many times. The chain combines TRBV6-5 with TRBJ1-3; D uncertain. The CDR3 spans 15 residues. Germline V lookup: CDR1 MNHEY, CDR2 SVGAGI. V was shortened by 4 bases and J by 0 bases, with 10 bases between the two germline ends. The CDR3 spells CASSSGIHSGNTIYF. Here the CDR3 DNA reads TGTGCCAGCAGTTCGGGGATTCACTCTGGAAACACCATATATTTT.

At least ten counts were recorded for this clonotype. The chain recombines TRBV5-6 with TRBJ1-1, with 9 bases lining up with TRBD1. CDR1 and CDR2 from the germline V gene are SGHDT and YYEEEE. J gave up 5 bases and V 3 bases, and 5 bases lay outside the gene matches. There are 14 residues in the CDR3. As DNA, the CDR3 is TGTGCCAGCAGCTGGGGACAGGGATGGACTGAAGCTTTCTTT. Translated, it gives CASSWGQGWTEAFF.